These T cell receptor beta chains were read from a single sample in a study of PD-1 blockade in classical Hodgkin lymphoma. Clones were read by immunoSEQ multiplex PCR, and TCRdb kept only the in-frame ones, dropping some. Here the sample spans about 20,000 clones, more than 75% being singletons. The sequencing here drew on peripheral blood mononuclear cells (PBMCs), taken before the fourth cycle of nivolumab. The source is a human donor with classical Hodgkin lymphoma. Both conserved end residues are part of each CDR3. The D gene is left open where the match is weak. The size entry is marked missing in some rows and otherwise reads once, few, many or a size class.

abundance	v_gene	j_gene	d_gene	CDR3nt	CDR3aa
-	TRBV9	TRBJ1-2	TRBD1	TGTGCCAGCAGCGTAGGACGAGGGACAGGGATTACCTATGGCTACACCTTC	CASSVGRGTGITYGYTF
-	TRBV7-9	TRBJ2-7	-	TGTGCCAGCAGCCTTACAGGGTACGAGCAGTACTTC	CASSLTGYEQYF
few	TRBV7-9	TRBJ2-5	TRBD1	TGTGCCAGCAGCCTAGACGGGACAGCACAAGAGACCCAGTACTTC	CASSLDGTAQETQYF
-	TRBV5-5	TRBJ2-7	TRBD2	TGTGCCAGCAGCCTCGCTATAGGGACTAGCACCTACGAGCAGTACTTC	CASSLAIGTSTYEQYF
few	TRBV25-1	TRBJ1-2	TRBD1	TGTGCCAGCAGTGATTATTATCGGACAGGGCCAAACTATGGCTACACCTTC	CASSDYYRTGPNYGYTF
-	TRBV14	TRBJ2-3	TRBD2	TGTGCCAGCAGCCAAGGGACTAGCGGGAGGGGAAATACGCAGTATTTT	CASSQGTSGRGNTQYF
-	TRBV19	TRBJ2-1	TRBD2	TGTGCCAGTAGTATCCCCCCTGCGGGGGGGCCTGGTGAGCAGTTCTTC	CASSIPPAGGPGEQFF
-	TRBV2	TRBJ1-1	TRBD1	TGTGCCAGCAGTGACACAGGGGGCAGGAACACTGAAGCTTTCTTT	CASSDTGGRNTEAFF
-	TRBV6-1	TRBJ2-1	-	TGTGCCAGCACCAAGGGGGACCCTTACAATGAGCAGTTCTTC	CASTKGDPYNEQFF
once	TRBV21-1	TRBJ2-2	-	TGTGCCAGCAGGATCCTGGGCACCGGGGAGCTGTTTTTT	CASRILGTGELFF
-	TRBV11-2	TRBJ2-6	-	TGTGCCAGCACCTATCCAGTACCCGGGGCCAACGTCCTGACTTTC	CASTYPVPGANVLTF
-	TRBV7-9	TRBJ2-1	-	TGTGCCAGCACCCGGACACTATCGAGCTCCTACAATGAGCAGTTCTTC	CASTRTLSSSYNEQFF
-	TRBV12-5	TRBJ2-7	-	TGTGCTAGTGGTTTGGCCGTAGGAGGCGAGCAGTACTTC	CASGLAVGGEQYF
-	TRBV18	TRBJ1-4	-	TGTGCCAGCTCACCCGAGATGGGGGCAACTAATGAAAAACTGTTTTTT	CASSPEMGATNEKLFF
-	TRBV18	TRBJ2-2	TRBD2	TGTGCCAGCTCACCTTCTACCAGCGGGAGACCCGGGGAGCTGTTTTTT	CASSPSTSGRPGELFF
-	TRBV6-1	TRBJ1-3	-	TGTGCCACCTCAGCCGGAGGGACCCCCGGAAACACCATATATTTT	CATSAGGTPGNTIYF
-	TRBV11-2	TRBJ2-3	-	TGTGCCAGCAGCTTAGCCGTAGCAGATACGCAGTATTTT	CASSLAVADTQYF
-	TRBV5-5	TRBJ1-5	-	TGTGCCAGCAGCTTGGCGCAGGGCAGCAATCAGCCCCAGCATTTT	CASSLAQGSNQPQHF
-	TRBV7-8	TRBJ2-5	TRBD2	TGTGCCAGCAGCTTACCCGGGACTAGCGGGGGGCCTGGAGAGGAGACCCAGTACTTC	CASSLPGTSGGPGEETQYF
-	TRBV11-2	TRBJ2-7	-	TGTGCCAGCAGCTTAGCGGACAGAGTCTACGAGCAGTACTTC	CASSLADRVYEQYF
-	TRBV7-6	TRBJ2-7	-	TGTGCCAGCAGCTTAGCGCCCGCCACTGACATCTACGAGCAGTACTTC	CASSLAPATDIYEQYF
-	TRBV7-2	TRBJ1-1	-	TGTGCCAGCAGCCTTAACAGGATGAACACTGAAGCTTTCTTT	CASSLNRMNTEAFF
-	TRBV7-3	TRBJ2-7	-	TGTGCCAGCAGCTTTCCAGCGGCAACTAATTACGAGCAGTACTTC	CASSFPAATNYEQYF
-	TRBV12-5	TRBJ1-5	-	TGTGCTAGTGGTTCACAGATAAATAGCAATCAGCCCCAGCATTTT	CASGSQINSNQPQHF
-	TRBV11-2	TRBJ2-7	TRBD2	TGTGCCAGCAGCTCCCCCGGGGGGGTCGGGCAGTACTTC	CASSSPGGVGQYF
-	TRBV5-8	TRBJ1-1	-	TGTGCCAGCAGCCCCCGGCCAGGGAACACTGAAGCTTTCTTT	CASSPRPGNTEAFF
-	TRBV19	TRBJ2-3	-	TGTGCCAGTAGTGACAGGCGAGGGACAGATACGCAGTATTTT	CASSDRRGTDTQYF
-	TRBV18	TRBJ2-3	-	TGTGCCAGCACAAAGGCGGACAGAATTCAGGGAGATACGCAGTATTTT	CASTKADRIQGDTQYF
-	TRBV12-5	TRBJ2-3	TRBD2	TGTGCTAGTGGTTTGGTAGTAGCGGGGACAGATACGCAGTATTTT	CASGLVVAGTDTQYF
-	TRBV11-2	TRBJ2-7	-	TGTGCCAGCAGCTTAGACCTCTACTCCTACGAGCAGTACTTC	CASSLDLYSYEQYF
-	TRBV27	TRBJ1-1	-	TGTGCCAGCAGTTTAGGGCCAGGTTACACTGAAGCTTTCTTT	CASSLGPGYTEAFF
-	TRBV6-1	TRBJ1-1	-	TGTGCCAGCAGTGACAGTCTTTACACTGAAGCTTTCTTT	CASSDSLYTEAFF
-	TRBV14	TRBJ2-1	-	TGTGCCAGCAGCCTCATCGGATCCTCCTACAATGAGCAGTTCTTC	CASSLIGSSYNEQFF
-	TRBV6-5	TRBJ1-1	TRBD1	TGTGCCAGCAGAACCAGGGGGCTCATGAACACTGAAGCTTTCTTT	CASRTRGLMNTEAFF
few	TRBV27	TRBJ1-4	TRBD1	TGTGCCAGCAGGACACAGGGGTATGAGAAACTGTTTTTT	CASRTQGYEKLFF
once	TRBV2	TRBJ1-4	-	TGTGCCAGCAAGTATTCGGCTTCAACTAATGAAAAACTGTTTTTT	CASKYSASTNEKLFF
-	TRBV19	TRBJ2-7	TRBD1	TGTGCCAGTAGTCCGGGACAGTCCTACGAGCAGTACTTC	CASSPGQSYEQYF
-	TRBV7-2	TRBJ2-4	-	TGTGCCAGCAGCCCCGTAGCCAAAAACATTCAGTACTTC	CASSPVAKNIQYF